This TCR beta chain was identified during a study of blood T cell repertoires in COVID-19 (dated by TCRdb to about 2020). Background on the whole study: Collaborator samples came from the United States, Italy and Spain and covered acute and convalescent phases of COVID-19. The repertoires were released in a freely available public database intended as a resource for research on the immune response to SARS-CoV-2. Deeply sampled blood TCRbeta repertoires from subjects exposed to, actively infected with, or recovered from COVID-19 were included in the dataset. The samples were drawn from the first 160 participants of the ongoing ImmuneRACE study and from over a thousand subjects provided by 6 global collaborators. The sample metadata nearly always contained a de-identified subject ID, COVID-19 status, age in years and sex. HLA class I and class II types, where available, came from metadata supplied by the sample provider rather than from assay-based typing. The prospective study material was composed of cDNA or gDNA derived from T cells, B-cell-depleted T cells, or PBMCs.

TCRbeta CDR3 regions were amplified from genomic DNA using the immunoSEQ Assay, a bias-controlled multiplex PCR. The authors' pipeline ran thus. The number of nucleated cells in each sample was estimated from the amplification of reference gene primers within the assay. To quantify the absolute abundance of each unique TCRbeta CDR3 rearrangement, sequence reads were collapsed and filtered. For each sample, productive Simpson clonality was calculated as the square root of Simpson's diversity index over productive rearrangements. The source is immuneACCESS, and TCRdb retained only in-frame sequences with V and J called. Part of the clones is not carried over; for the studies checked, unresolved V genes explain less than half of this, and the remainder is unexplained. The D gene and trimming were derived from the DNA, and the V and J assignments and clone size from that table. Present in this sample are 250,000 or so clones, approximately 86% of which were seen just once. The ten largest clones represent over 2.5% of the sample.

Enrolling through a virtual design, the prospective study's participants ranged in age from about 18 to 89 years and lived across some 22 United States geographic areas. Cohort assignment in the prospective study relied on participant-reported clinical history from a screening survey and a study questionnaire. For ImmuneRACE Cohort 3, a participant was defined as recovered based on two consecutive negative NP/OP PCR tests, clearance by a healthcare professional, or resolution of symptoms. Each participant in the prospective study had whole blood, serum and a nasopharyngeal or oropharyngeal swab collected by mobile phlebotomists. Prospective study participants could optionally give additional blood draws and questionnaires over an approximately 2-month period. Prospective study blood samples were shipped either frozen or at room temperature before DNA extraction. At the junction V is shortened by 5 bases and J by 1 base, with 9 bases in between. CDR3 length: 13 amino acids, cysteine to phenylalanine. The entry retains the CDR3 DNA only, 39 bases that are in frame from base 1. CDR1 and CDR2 (SNHLY, FYNNEI) derive from the germline V gene.

In the case of this clone: Its antigen remains undetermined. Per-nucleotide qualities are absent, and no much larger clonotype sits a single base away.

Results the study describes overall, beyond this receptor: Clinical and demographic metadata were provided uncurated, with the amount varying by source and participant.

The origin of this receptor is a woman between 18 and 29 years old who had recovered from COVID-19. The chain was built from TRBV2 and TRBJ2-7, and perhaps TRBD1 as D gene, on 6 matching bases. The sequenced sample was PBMCs or T cells enriched from blood (not recorded which). Read as DNA, the sequence is TGTGCCAGCAGTATAGGACAGTCCTACGAGCAGTACTTC. It encodes CASSIGQSYEQYF.